This T cell receptor beta chain came from a study of human T cells and chemical hapten exposure. As for the study in general: Enrolled patients were predominantly female and had alopecia areata, totalis or universalis. Notes on the study in general: Alopecia was present in the donors, so their immune response may differ from healthy people's.

Time point reported: patch test 1, 2 weeks after DPC sensitization. Treatment described: therapeutic diphenylcyclopropenone sensitization with weekly scalp DPC. This clonotype appeared many times. The antigen is unknown. In germline, CDR1 is SQVTM, CDR2 ANQGSEA. Trimming took off 0 bases at V and 13 bases at J, with 16 bases between the two ends. The CDR3 spans 12 residues. One entry per CDR3 protein results from TCRdb running MiXCR on the RACE reads. This table holds fewer than 60,000 distinct CDR3 sequences, around 9% found once. This sequence was found in a woman aged 45-59 years with alopecia areata. Some clones in this sample may be carry-over from other donors' samples. Sample: whole blood, taken in connection with sensitization to the hapten diphenylcyclopropenone (DPC). This rearrangement joins TRBV29-1 to TRBJ2-7, with D unclear. Written as DNA, the CDR3 is TGCAGCGTTGAAGATCATGGTAGGAAATCCTACTTC. This codes for CSVEDHGRKSYF.